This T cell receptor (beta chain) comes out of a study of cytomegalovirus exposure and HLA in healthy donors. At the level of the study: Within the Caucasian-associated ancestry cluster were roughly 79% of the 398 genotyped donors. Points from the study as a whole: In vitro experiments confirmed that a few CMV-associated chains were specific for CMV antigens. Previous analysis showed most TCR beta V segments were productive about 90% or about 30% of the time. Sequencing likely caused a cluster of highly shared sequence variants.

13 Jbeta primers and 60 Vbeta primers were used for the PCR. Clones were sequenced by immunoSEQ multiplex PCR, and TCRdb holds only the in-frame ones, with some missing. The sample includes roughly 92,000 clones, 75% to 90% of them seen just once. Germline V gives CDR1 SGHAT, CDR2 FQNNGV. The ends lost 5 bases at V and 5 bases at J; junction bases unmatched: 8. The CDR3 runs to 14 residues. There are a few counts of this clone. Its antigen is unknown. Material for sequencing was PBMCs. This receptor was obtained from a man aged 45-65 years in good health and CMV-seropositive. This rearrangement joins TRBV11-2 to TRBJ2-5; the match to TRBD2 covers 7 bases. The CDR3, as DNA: TGTGCCAGCAGCCCGACCGGGGGGTCGGAGACCCAGTACTTC. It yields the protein CASSPTGGSETQYF.